This TCR beta chain was documented in a study of blood T cell repertoires in COVID-19. As processed by the authors: Researchers report that nucleated cell counts were estimated from reference gene primer amplification. Data came from immunoSEQ multiplex PCR; TCRdb stores just in-frame clones and leaves some out. V, J and clone size are those of that table, while D and trimming were read from the DNA. The sample has about 99,000 clones, roughly 76% seen once. Recruited during active infection, patients (from Seattle) were subsequently followed longitudinally. This CDR3 comprises 13 residues. The junction had 5 bases not matched to a gene; V was cut back by 3 bases and J by 6 bases. Looked up from germline, CDR1 is SGHRS and CDR2 is YFSETQ.

The specimen sequenced was peripheral blood. The sequence came from an elderly man with COVID-19, enrolled during active disease. This chain uses TRBV5-1 with TRBJ1-2, with 7 bases identical to TRBD1. The CDR3 bases are TGCGCCAGCAGCTCCGGGACAGAGGATGGCTACACCTTC. It encodes CASSSGTEDGYTF.